Sequencing of this TCR beta chain was carried out in a study of T cells after yellow fever vaccination. Study-level findings and limits: Abundant contaminating clonotypes from the bulk population could appear in FACS-sorted repertoires. Among primary-vaccination clones, most reappeared after the booster, at roughly 96% for CD4 and more than 75% for CD8.

As for this clonotype: Its antigen is unknown.

The V gene's germline CDR1 is MNHNY and CDR2 SVGAGI (reference sequence). The CDR3 is 13 amino acids. Trimming stripped 3 bases from V and 6 bases from J, with 8 bases between. One entry per CDR3 protein results from TCRdb running MiXCR on the 5' RACE reads. The sample lists a few hundred thousand distinct CDR3 sequences; around 4% were seen once. The sequence came from a man aged 18-30 years who received the YFV17D yellow fever vaccine. V usage is TRBV6-6 and J usage is TRBJ2-2; D gene ambiguous. Source: PBMCs, taken on the day of the yellow fever booster vaccination. CDR3 coding DNA: TGTGCCAGCAGTTATCTTACAGCCGGGGAGCTGTTTTTT. Residues: CASSYLTAGELFF.